Listed below are T cell receptor beta chains from one sample, sequenced in a study of blood T cell repertoires in COVID-19. Sequencing used immunoSEQ multiplex PCR; TCRdb keeps in-frame clones, though not all of them. Of about 250,000 clones in the sample, 86% were seen once. Sequencing was done on a sample of peripheral blood. These receptors were collected from a woman aged 25-40 years with active or convalescent COVID-19. CDR3s include the opening cysteine and the closing phenylalanine or tryptophan. D genes are given only for firm matches. Part of the rows lack a size; the others show once, few, many or a class for expanded clones.

clone_size,j_call,v_call,d_call,cdr3_aa,cdr3_nt
NA,TRBJ1-5,TRBV6-2/TRBV6-3,TRBD1,CASSGRQGHQPQHF,TGTGCCAGCAGCGGCCGACAGGGGCATCAGCCCCAGCATTTT
NA,TRBJ2-3,TRBV7-3,TRBD2,CASGSMGPSGGYSTDTQYF,TGTGCCAGCGGCTCTATGGGACCGAGCGGGGGGTATAGCACAGATACGCAGTATTTT
few,TRBJ1-4,TRBV23-1,NA,CASSRRFGKQGPATNEKLFF,TGCGCCAGCAGTCGCAGATTCGGGAAGCAGGGGCCCGCAACTAATGAAAAACTGTTTTTT
NA,TRBJ2-7,TRBV6-5,NA,CASSYRGTVYEQYF,TGTGCCAGCAGTTACAGGGGCACAGTTTACGAGCAGTACTTC
NA,TRBJ2-4,TRBV28,TRBD2,CASRPLSGGNIQYF,TGTGCCAGCAGACCCCTTAGCGGGGGGAACATTCAGTACTTC
NA,TRBJ2-5,TRBV7-3,NA,CASSSPPEGPETQYF,TGTGCCAGCAGCTCCCCCCCCGAGGGCCCAGAGACCCAGTACTTC
once,TRBJ1-4,TRBV13,NA,CASSLGAGVAEKLFF,TGTGCCAGCAGCTTAGGGGCAGGGGTAGCCGAAAAACTGTTTTTT
NA,TRBJ2-3,TRBV7-9,NA,CASSFRRKGKSSTDTQYF,TGTGCCAGCAGCTTCCGAAGGAAGGGGAAATCGAGCACAGATACGCAGTATTTT
NA,TRBJ1-2,TRBV19,TRBD1,CASSSRDRGGSGYGYTF,TGTGCCAGTAGTTCCCGGGACAGGGGGGGAAGCGGCTATGGCTACACCTTC
NA,TRBJ2-3,TRBV10-2,TRBD2,CASSEIGLAGNTDTQYF,TGCGCCAGCAGTGAGATTGGACTAGCGGGGAACACAGATACGCAGTATTTT
NA,TRBJ1-1,TRBV6-5,NA,CASTMNTEAFF,TGTGCCAGCACTATGAACACTGAAGCTTTCTTT
NA,TRBJ2-2,TRBV5-4,NA,CASSVLAGELFF,TGTGCCAGCAGCGTGCTAGCCGGGGAGCTGTTTTTT
NA,TRBJ2-7,TRBV27,NA,CASSLSSQRSTGHPYEQYF,TGTGCCAGCAGTTTATCGAGTCAGCGCTCAACGGGACACCCCTACGAGCAGTACTTC
once,TRBJ2-1,TRBV11-3,NA,CASSLSVGGHNEQFF,TGTGCCAGCAGCTTATCCGTGGGGGGTCACAATGAGCAGTTCTTC
NA,TRBJ1-6,TRBV18,TRBD1,CASSPWKQGGINSPLHF,TGTGCCAGCTCACCGTGGAAACAGGGGGGAATTAATTCACCCCTCCACTTT
NA,TRBJ1-2,TRBV10-3,TRBD1,CATTGGAGYGYTF,TGTGCCACTACAGGGGGCGCCGGCTATGGCTACACCTTC
NA,TRBJ2-4,TRBV18,NA,CASSPSPAGGNIQYF,TGTGCCAGCTCACCAAGTCCAGCAGGGGGGAACATTCAGTACTTC
NA,TRBJ2-3,TRBV29-1,TRBD2,CSLKRGGTDTQYF,TGCAGCCTCAAGCGGGGGGGCACAGATACGCAGTATTTT
NA,TRBJ1-6,TRBV3-1/TRBV3-2,NA,CASSQEGGRAYNSPLHF,TGTGCCAGCAGCCAAGAAGGTGGGCGCGCCTATAATTCACCCCTCCACTTT
NA,TRBJ2-5,TRBV7-8,TRBD1,CASSSQGRETQYF,TGTGCCAGCAGCTCACAGGGGCGGGAGACCCAGTACTTC
NA,TRBJ2-7,TRBV5-4,NA,CASSLDGGLAEQYF,TGTGCCAGCAGCTTAGACGGGGGACTCGCCGAGCAGTACTTC
few,TRBJ1-1,TRBV3-1/TRBV3-2,NA,CASGQGVTEAFF,TGTGCCAGCGGCCAGGGAGTCACTGAAGCTTTCTTT
NA,TRBJ2-3,TRBV19,TRBD1,CASSSGTGSWDTQYF,TGTGCCAGTAGTTCCGGGACAGGGAGTTGGGATACGCAGTATTTT
NA,TRBJ2-5,TRBV7-2,TRBD1,CASSPDRGRETQYF,TGTGCCAGCAGCCCCGACAGGGGGAGGGAGACCCAGTACTTC
NA,TRBJ1-2,TRBV27,NA,CASSPITRNYGYTF,TGTGCCAGCAGTCCAATCACCAGAAACTATGGCTACACCTTC
few,TRBJ1-2,TRBV30,TRBD1,CAWRTGGGYTF,TGTGCCTGGCGGACAGGGGGCGGCTACACCTTC
NA,TRBJ1-2,TRBV19,NA,CASSISGVDDYGYTF,TGTGCCAGTAGTATATCAGGGGTCGATGACTATGGCTACACCTTC
NA,TRBJ1-5,TRBV28,NA,CASSLAGGNQPQHF,TGTGCCAGCAGTTTAGCAGGGGGCAATCAGCCCCAGCATTTT
NA,TRBJ1-1,TRBV28,TRBD1,CAALTGGTEAFF,TGTGCCGCGCTCACAGGGGGAACTGAAGCTTTCTTT
NA,TRBJ1-2,TRBV27,NA,CASSLTQNFGAYGYTF,TGTGCCAGCAGTCTCACTCAGAACTTTGGAGCCTATGGCTACACCTTC
NA,TRBJ2-3,TRBV3-1/TRBV3-2,NA,CASSQEAHPDTQYF,TGTGCCAGCAGCCAAGAAGCCCACCCAGATACGCAGTATTTT
NA,TRBJ2-7,TRBV14,NA,CASSPRDWRGQNEQYF,TGTGCCAGCAGCCCCCGTGATTGGAGGGGGCAGAACGAGCAGTACTTC
NA,TRBJ2-1,TRBV2,NA,CASTGYNEQFF,TGTGCCAGCACGGGCTACAATGAGCAGTTCTTC
NA,TRBJ2-3,TRBV28,TRBD2,CASKLPGLAGASWYF,TGTGCCAGCAAGCTACCGGGACTAGCGGGAGCGAGTTGGTATTTT
NA,TRBJ1-5,TRBV30,TRBD1,CAWSTGEAQPQHF,TGTGCCTGGAGTACAGGGGAGGCGCAGCCCCAGCATTTT
NA,TRBJ1-2,TRBV29-1,TRBD1,CSVRTGGLGYTF,TGCAGCGTAAGGACAGGGGGCTTAGGCTACACCTTC
few,TRBJ1-2,TRBV27,NA,CASSLTQANSNYGYTF,TGTGCCAGCAGTTTAACCCAGGCAAACTCTAACTATGGCTACACCTTC
few,TRBJ1-4,TRBV29-1,TRBD1,CSVRTGGGEKLFF,TGCAGCGTTCGAACAGGGGGCGGCGAAAAACTGTTTTTT
once,TRBJ2-1,TRBV6-5,TRBD1,CASSPDRGDEQFF,TGTGCCAGCAGTCCCGACAGGGGTGATGAGCAGTTCTTC
NA,TRBJ1-3,TRBV10-3,NA,CAISEFWTSSGNTIYF,TGTGCCATCAGTGAGTTCTGGACAAGCTCTGGAAACACCATATATTTT
NA,TRBJ1-2,TRBV27,TRBD1,CASSPQGAGGYTF,TGTGCCAGCAGTCCTCAGGGGGCCGGGGGCTACACCTTC